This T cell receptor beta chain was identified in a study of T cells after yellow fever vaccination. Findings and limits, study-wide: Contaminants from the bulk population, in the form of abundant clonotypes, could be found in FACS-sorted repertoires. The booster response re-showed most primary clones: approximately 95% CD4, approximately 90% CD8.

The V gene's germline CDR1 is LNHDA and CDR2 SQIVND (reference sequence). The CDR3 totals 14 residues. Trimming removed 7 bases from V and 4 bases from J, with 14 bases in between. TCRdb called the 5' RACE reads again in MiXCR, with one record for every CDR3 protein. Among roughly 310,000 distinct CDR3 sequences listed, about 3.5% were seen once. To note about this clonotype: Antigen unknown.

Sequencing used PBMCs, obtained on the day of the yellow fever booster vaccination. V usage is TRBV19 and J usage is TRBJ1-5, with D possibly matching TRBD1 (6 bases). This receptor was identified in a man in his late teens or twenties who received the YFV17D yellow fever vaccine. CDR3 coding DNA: TGTGCCAGTACCAGGACAGTAATGAATCAGCCCCAGCATTTT. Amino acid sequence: CASTRTVMNQPQHF.